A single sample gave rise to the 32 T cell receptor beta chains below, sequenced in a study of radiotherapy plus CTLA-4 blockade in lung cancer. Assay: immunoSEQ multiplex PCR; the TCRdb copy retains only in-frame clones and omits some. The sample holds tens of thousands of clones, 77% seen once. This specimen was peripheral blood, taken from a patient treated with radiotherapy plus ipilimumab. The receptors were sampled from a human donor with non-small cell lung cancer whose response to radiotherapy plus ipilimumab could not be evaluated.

For the CDR3, the DNA is TGTGCCAGCAGCTTAGGTTCCAGCGGCAATCAGCCCCAGCATTTT. It codes for CASSLGSSGNQPQHF. The chain has TRBV5-8 and TRBJ1-5; D not certain. This CDR3 comprises 15 residues. The ends were cut back, 2 bases at V and 2 bases at J, with 11 bases in the middle. The germline CDR1 and CDR2 sequences are SGHTS and YDEGEE.

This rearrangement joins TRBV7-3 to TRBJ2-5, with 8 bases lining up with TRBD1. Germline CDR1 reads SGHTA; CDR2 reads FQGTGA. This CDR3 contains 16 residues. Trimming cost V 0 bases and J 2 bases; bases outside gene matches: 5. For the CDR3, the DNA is TGTGCCAGCAGCTTAACCGGACAGGGTTATCAAGAGACCCAGTACTTC. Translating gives CASSLTGQGYQETQYF.

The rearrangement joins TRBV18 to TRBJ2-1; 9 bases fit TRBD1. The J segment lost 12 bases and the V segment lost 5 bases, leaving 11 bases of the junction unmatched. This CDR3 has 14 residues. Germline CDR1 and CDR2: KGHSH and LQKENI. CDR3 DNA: TGTGCCAGCTCATCCCGGGACAGGGCGCCTTTGCAGTTCTTC. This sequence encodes CASSSRDRAPLQFF.

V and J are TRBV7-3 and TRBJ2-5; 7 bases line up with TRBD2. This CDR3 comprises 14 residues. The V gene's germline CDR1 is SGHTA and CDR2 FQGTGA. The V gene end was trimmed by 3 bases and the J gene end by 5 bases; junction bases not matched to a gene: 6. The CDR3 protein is CASSFGGRAETQYF. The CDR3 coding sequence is TGTGCCAGCAGCTTTGGAGGGAGGGCCGAGACCCAGTACTTC.

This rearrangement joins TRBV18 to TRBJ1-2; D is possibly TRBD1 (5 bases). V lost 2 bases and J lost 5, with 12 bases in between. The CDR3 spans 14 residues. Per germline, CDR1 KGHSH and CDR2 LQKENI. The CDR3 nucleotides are TGTGCCAGCTCACCAGGTCCGGGGGTTTATGGCTACACCTTC. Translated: CASSPGPGVYGYTF.

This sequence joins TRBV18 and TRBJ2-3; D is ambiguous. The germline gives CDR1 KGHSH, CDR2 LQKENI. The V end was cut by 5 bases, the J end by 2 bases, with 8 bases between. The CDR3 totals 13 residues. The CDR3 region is CASSMAVTDTQYF. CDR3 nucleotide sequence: TGTGCCAGCTCAATGGCTGTCACAGATACGCAGTATTTT.

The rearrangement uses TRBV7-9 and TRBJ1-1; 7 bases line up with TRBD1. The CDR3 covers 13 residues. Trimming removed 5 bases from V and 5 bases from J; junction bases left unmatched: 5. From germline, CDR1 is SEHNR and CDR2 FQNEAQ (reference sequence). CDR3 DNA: TGTGCCAGCAGCCGAGACAGGGAAACTGAAGCTTTCTTT. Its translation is CASSRDRETEAFF. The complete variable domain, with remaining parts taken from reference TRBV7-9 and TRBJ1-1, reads DTGVSQNPRHKITKRGQNVTFRCDPISEHNRLYWYRQTLGQGPEFLTYFQNEAQLEKSRLLSDRFSAERPKGSFSTLEIQRTEQGDSAMYLCASSRDRETEAFFGQGTRLTVV.

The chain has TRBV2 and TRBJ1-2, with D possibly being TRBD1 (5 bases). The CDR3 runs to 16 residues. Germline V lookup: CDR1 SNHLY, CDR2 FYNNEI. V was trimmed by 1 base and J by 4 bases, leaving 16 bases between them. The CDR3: CASSEVGRGLSYGYTF. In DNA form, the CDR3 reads TGTGCCAGCAGTGAAGTTGGGAGGGGATTGAGCTATGGCTACACCTTC.

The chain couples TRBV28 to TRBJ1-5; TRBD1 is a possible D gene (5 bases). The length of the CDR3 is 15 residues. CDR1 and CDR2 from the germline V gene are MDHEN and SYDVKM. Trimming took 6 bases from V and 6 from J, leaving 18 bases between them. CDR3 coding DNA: TGTGCCAGCAGCAACAACCCAGGGCTCGGTCAGCCCCAGCATTTT. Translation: CASSNNPGLGQPQHF. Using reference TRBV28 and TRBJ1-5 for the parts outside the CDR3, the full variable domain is DVKVTQSSRYLVKRTGEKVFLECVQDMDHENMFWYRQDPGLGLRLIYFSYDVKMKEKGDIPEGYSVSREKKERFSLILESASTNQTSMYLCASSNNPGLGQPQHFGDGTRLSIL.

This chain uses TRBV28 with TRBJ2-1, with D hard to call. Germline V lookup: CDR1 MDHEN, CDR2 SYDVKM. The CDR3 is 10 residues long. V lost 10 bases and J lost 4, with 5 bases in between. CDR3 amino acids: CATEYNEQFF. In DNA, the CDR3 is TGTGCCACCGAGTACAATGAGCAGTTCTTC. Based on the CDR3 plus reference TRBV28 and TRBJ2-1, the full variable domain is DVKVTQSSRYLVKRTGEKVFLECVQDMDHENMFWYRQDPGLGLRLIYFSYDVKMKEKGDIPEGYSVSREKKERFSLILESASTNQTSMYLCATEYNEQFFGPGTRLTVL.

The CDR3 coding sequence is TGTGCCAGCAGGGATAGACAGGGGGCCCTGAACACTGAAGCTTTCTTT. As protein: CASRDRQGALNTEAFF. The chain uses TRBV6-6 and TRBJ1-1, with TRBD1 matching 10 bases. The CDR3 has 16 residues. The J segment lost 0 bases and the V segment lost 6 bases, leaving 7 bases of the junction unmatched. Germline CDR1 MNHNY, CDR2 SVGAGI (reference sequence).

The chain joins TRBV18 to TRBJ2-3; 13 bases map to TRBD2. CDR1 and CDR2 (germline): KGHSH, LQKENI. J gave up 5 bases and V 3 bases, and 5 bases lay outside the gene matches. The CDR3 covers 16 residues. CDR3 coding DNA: TGTGCCAGCTCACCGGGACTAGCGGGAACCAAAGATACGCAGTATTTT. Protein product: CASSPGLAGTKDTQYF.

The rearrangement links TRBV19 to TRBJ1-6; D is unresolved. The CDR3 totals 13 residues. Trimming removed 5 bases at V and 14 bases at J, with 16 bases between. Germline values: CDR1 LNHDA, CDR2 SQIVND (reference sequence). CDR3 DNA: TGTGCCAGTAGTCCGTCATCTCCCAGAACCCTCCACTTT. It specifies CASSPSSPRTLHF.

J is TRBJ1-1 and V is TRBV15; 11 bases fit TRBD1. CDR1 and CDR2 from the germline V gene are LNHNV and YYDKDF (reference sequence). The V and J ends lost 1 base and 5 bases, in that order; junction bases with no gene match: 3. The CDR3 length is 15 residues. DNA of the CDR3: TGTGCCACCAGCAGAGCCGGACAGGGGGCAACTGAAGCTTTCTTT. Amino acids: CATSRAGQGATEAFF. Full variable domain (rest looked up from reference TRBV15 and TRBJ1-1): DAMVIQNPRYQVTQFGKPVTLSCSQTLNHNVMYWYQQKSSQAPKLLFHYYDKDFNNEADTPDNFQSRRPNTSFCFLDIRSPGLGDTAMYLCATSRAGQGATEAFFGQGTRLTVV.

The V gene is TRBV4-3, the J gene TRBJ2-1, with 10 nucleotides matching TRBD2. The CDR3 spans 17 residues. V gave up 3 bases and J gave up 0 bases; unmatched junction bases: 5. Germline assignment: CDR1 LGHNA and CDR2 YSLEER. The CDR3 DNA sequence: TGCGCCAGCAGCCAGTTTACTAGCGGGACCTCCTACAATGAGCAGTTCTTC. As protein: CASSQFTSGTSYNEQFF.

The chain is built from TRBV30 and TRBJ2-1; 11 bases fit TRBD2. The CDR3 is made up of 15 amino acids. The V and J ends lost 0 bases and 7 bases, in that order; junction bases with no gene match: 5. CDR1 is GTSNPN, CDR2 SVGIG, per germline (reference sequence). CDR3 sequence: CAWSVNLAGGNEQFF. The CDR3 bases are TGTGCCTGGAGTGTGAATCTAGCGGGGGGAAATGAGCAGTTCTTC.

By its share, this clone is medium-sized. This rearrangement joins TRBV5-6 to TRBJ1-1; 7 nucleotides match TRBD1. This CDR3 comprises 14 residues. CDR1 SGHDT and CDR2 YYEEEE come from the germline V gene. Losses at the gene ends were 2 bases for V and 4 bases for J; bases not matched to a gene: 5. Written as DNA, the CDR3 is TGTGCCAGCAGCTTAGGACAGGAGATCACTGAAGCTTTCTTT. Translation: CASSLGQEITEAFF.

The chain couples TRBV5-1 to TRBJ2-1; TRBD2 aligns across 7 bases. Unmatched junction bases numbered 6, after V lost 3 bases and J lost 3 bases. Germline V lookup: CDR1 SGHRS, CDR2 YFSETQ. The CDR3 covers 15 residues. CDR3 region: CASSSSGNFYNEQFF. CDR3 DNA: TGCGCCAGCAGCTCCAGCGGGAATTTCTACAATGAGCAGTTCTTC.

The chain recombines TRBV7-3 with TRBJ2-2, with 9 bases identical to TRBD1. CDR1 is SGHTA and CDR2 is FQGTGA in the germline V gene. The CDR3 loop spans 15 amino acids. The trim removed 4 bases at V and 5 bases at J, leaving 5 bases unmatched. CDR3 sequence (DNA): TGTGCCAGCAGCTCTTGGACAGGGGTAACCGGGGAGCTGTTTTTT. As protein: CASSSWTGVTGELFF.

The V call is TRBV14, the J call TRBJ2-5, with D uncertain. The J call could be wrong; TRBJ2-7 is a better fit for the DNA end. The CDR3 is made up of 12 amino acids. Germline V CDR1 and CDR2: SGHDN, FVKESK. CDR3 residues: CASSPSGLEQYF. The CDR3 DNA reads TGTGCCAGCAGCCCCTCGGGTCTCGAGCAGTACTTC.

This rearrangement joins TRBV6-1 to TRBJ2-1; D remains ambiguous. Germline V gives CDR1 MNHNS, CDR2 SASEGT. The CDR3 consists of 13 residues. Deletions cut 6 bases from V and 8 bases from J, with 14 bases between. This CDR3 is CASSYTPADEQFF. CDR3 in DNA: TGTGCCAGCAGCTATACCCCGGCGGATGAGCAGTTCTTC.

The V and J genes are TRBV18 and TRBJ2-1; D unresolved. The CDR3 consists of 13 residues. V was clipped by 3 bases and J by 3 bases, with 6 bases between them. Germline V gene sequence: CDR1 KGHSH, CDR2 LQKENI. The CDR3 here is CASSPSNYNEQFF. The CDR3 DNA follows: TGTGCCAGCTCACCGTCAAACTACAATGAGCAGTTCTTC.

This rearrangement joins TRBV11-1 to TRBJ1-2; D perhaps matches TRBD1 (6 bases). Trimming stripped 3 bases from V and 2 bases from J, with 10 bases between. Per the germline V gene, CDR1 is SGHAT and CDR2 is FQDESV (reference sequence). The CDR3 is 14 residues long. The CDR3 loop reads CASSLGGLNYGYTF. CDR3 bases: TGTGCCAGCAGCTTGGGGGGGCTGAACTATGGCTACACCTTC.

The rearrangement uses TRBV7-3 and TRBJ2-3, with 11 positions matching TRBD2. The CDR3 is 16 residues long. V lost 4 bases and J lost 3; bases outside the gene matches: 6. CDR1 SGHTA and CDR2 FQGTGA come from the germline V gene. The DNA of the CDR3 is TGTGCCAGCAGCTCGACTAGCGGGGAGGGGACAGATACGCAGTATTTT. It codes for CASSSTSGEGTDTQYF.

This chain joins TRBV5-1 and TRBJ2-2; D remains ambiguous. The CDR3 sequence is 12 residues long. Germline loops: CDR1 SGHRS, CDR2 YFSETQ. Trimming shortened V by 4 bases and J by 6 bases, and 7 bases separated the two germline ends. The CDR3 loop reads CASSTEAGELFF. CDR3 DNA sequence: TGCGCCAGCAGCACTGAAGCCGGGGAGCTGTTTTTT.

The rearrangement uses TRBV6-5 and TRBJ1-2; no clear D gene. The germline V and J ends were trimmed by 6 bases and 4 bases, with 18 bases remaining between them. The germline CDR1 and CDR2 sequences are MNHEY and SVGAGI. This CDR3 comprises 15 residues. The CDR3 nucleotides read TGTGCCAGCAGAACGGAGGGCGGCCGCCTCTATGGCTACACCTTC. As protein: CASRTEGGRLYGYTF.

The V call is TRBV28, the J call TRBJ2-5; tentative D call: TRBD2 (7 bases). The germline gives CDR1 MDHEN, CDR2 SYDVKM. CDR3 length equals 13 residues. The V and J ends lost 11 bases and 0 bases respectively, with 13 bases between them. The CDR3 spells CAVWGGYQETQYF. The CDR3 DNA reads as TGTGCCGTTTGGGGGGGCTACCAAGAGACCCAGTACTTC.

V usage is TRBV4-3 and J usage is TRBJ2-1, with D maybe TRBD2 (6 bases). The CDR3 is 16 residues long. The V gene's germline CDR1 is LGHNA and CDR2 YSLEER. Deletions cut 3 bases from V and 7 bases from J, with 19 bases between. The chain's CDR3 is CASSQALALAENEQFF. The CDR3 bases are TGCGCCAGCAGCCAGGCCCTCGCACTAGCAGAAAATGAGCAGTTCTTC.

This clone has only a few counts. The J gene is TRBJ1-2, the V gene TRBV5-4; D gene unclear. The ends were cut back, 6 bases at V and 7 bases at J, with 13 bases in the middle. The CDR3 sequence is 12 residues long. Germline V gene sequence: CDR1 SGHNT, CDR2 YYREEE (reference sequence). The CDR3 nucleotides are TGTGCCAGCACCATAGATTTGAGTGGCTACACCTTC. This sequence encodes CASTIDLSGYTF.

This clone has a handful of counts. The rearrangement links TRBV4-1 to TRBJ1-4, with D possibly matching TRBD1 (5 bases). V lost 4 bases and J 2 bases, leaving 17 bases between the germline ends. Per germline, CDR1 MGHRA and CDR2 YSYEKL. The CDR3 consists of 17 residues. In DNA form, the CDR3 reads TGCGCCAGCAGCCTCAGAGGTGTTTCAGGGACTAATGAAAAACTGTTTTTT. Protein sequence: CASSLRGVSGTNEKLFF.

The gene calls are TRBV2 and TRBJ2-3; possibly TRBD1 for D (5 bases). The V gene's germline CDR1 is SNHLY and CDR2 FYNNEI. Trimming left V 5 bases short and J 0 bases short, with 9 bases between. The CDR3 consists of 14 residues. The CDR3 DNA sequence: TGTGCCAGCAGTAAGACAGTTAGCACAGATACGCAGTATTTT. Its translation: CASSKTVSTDTQYF.

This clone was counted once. CDR3 amino acids: CASSQGLTLGTADTQYF. The CDR3 DNA reads as TGCGCCAGCAGCCAAGGGCTGACTCTAGGCACGGCAGATACGCAGTATTTT. The chain combines TRBV4-1 with TRBJ2-3; D is unclear. CDR1 MGHRA and CDR2 YSYEKL come from the germline V gene. This CDR3 comprises 17 residues. V was cut by 1 base and J by 4 bases, with 18 bases left in between.